Listed below are T cell receptor beta chains from one sample, sequenced in a study of blood T cell repertoires in COVID-19. Profiling relied on immunoSEQ multiplex PCR, and the TCRdb table lists in-frame clones only, not all of them. The data hold 200,000 to 250,000 clones, with roughly 84% observed a single time. Material for sequencing was PBMCs or T cells enriched from blood (not recorded which). The receptors stem from a woman in her thirties or forties who had recovered from COVID-19. Each CDR3 is given with its conserved first and last residue. D genes are given only for firm matches. Not every row has a clone size; where given, it reads once, few, many or a size class.

d_gene	v_gene	abundance	j_gene	CDR3aa	CDR3nt
NA	TRBV12-3/TRBV12-4	NA	TRBJ1-1	CASSAGQYTEAFF	TGTGCCAGCAGTGCTGGACAGTACACTGAAGCTTTCTTT
NA	TRBV7-3	NA	TRBJ2-3	CASSLVKGTRNTQYF	TGTGCCAGCAGCTTAGTGAAGGGGACAAGGAATACGCAGTATTTT
TRBD2	TRBV9	NA	TRBJ2-1	CASSGPSGGLINEQFF	TGTGCCAGCAGCGGACCCAGCGGGGGCCTCATTAATGAGCAGTTCTTC
TRBD2	TRBV7-9	NA	TRBJ2-3	CASSALAGTDTQYF	TGTGCCAGCAGCGCACTAGCGGGAACAGATACGCAGTATTTT
NA	TRBV5-6	NA	TRBJ2-1	CASSLVGRLRSNNEQFF	TGTGCCAGCAGCTTGGTAGGGCGACTAAGGAGCAACAATGAGCAGTTCTTC
NA	TRBV28	NA	TRBJ2-7	CASSFPAGAPYEQYF	TGTGCCAGCAGTTTCCCCGCGGGTGCCCCCTACGAGCAGTACTTC
NA	TRBV24-1	NA	TRBJ2-6	CATSDPGISGANVLTF	TGTGCCACCAGTGACCCGGGAATCTCTGGGGCCAACGTCCTGACTTTC
TRBD1	TRBV5-1	once	TRBJ2-7	CASSTRDRATYEQYF	TGCGCCAGCAGCACCCGGGACAGGGCTACCTACGAGCAGTACTTC
NA	TRBV28	NA	TRBJ1-2	CASMERGYGYTF	TGTGCCAGCATGGAAAGGGGCTATGGCTACACCTTC
NA	TRBV28	once	TRBJ1-2	CASSLATEIYGYTF	TGTGCCAGCAGTTTGGCTACAGAGATCTATGGCTACACCTTC
NA	TRBV28	NA	TRBJ1-3	CASSKAGFGNTIYF	TGTGCCAGCAGTAAAGCCGGGTTTGGAAACACCATATATTTT
NA	TRBV4-2	NA	TRBJ2-7	CASSQSAGYEQYF	TGTGCCAGCAGCCAATCTGCAGGCTACGAGCAGTACTTC
TRBD2	TRBV7-8	few	TRBJ2-3	CASSDRAGGTKDTQYF	TGTGCCAGCAGCGACAGAGCGGGAGGCACAAAAGATACGCAGTATTTT
TRBD1	TRBV6-5	NA	TRBJ2-2	CASRQQGAGTGELFF	TGTGCCAGCAGGCAACAGGGGGCCGGGACCGGGGAGCTGTTTTTT
NA	TRBV4-3	NA	TRBJ1-4	CASSQEIGRGKKLFF	TGCGCCAGCAGCCAAGAGATTGGGAGGGGGAAGAAACTGTTTTTT
NA	TRBV7-8	NA	TRBJ1-2	CASSLGQVRYGYTF	TGTGCCAGCAGCTTAGGACAGGTCCGCTATGGCTACACCTTC
NA	TRBV28	NA	TRBJ1-2	CASSFLSRVRYGYTF	TGTGCCAGCAGTTTTTTATCCAGGGTGAGGTATGGCTACACCTTC
TRBD1	TRBV5-8	NA	TRBJ1-2	CASSPSFAGGYGYTF	TGTGCCAGCAGCCCCTCGTTCGCAGGGGGCTATGGCTACACCTTC
TRBD2	TRBV5-1	once	TRBJ2-1	CASSTGLAGGPGEQFF	TGCGCCAGCAGCACGGGACTAGCGGGAGGGCCTGGTGAGCAGTTCTTC
NA	TRBV6-5	NA	TRBJ1-1	CASSLRGAGDTEAFF	TGTGCCAGCAGCCTACGAGGGGCGGGAGACACTGAAGCTTTCTTT
NA	TRBV18	NA	TRBJ1-4	CASSRSMSEKLFF	TGTGCCAGCTCACGGTCTATGAGTGAAAAACTGTTTTTT
NA	TRBV24-1	NA	TRBJ1-1	CATSEGARTEAFF	TGTGCCACCAGTGAGGGGGCCCGGACTGAAGCTTTCTTT
TRBD1	TRBV11-3	NA	TRBJ2-2	CASSPGTGGTGELFF	TGTGCCAGCAGTCCCGGGACAGGGGGCACCGGGGAGCTGTTTTTT
TRBD1	TRBV7-2	NA	TRBJ2-2	CASSSPTGIDTGELFF	TGTGCCAGCAGCTCCCCGACAGGGATAGACACCGGGGAGCTGTTTTTT
NA	TRBV10-2	NA	TRBJ2-2	CASASDTGELFF	TGCGCCAGCGCTAGCGACACCGGGGAGCTGTTTTTT
NA	TRBV18	NA	TRBJ1-1	CASSPRTLDTEAFF	TGTGCCAGCTCACCTCGGACATTGGACACTGAAGCTTTCTTT
NA	TRBV15	NA	TRBJ2-1	CATSRDLHEQFF	TGTGCCACCAGCAGAGATCTCCATGAGCAGTTCTTC
TRBD1	TRBV10-3	NA	TRBJ2-3	CAISGGQDSDTQYF	TGTGCCATCAGTGGCGGACAGGACTCAGATACGCAGTATTTT
NA	TRBV28	NA	TRBJ1-2	CASSIPGLKGGYTF	TGTGCCAGCAGTATTCCGGGACTCAAGGGCGGCTACACCTTC
TRBD1	TRBV2	NA	TRBJ1-1	CASRTTGSRTEAFF	TGTGCCAGCAGGACGACAGGGAGTCGGACTGAAGCTTTCTTT
NA	TRBV2	NA	TRBJ2-7	CASSDPRQGRGSIYEQYF	TGTGCCAGCAGTGACCCGAGGCAAGGCCGGGGTTCCATCTACGAGCAGTACTTC
TRBD1	TRBV4-1	NA	TRBJ1-5	CASSQDGTGGYQPQHF	TGCGCCAGCAGCCAAGATGGGACAGGGGGCTATCAGCCCCAGCATTTT
NA	TRBV28	NA	TRBJ1-2	CASNLQSPNYGYTF	TGTGCCAGCAATCTACAGTCGCCTAACTATGGCTACACCTTC
NA	TRBV6-1	NA	TRBJ1-5	CASSELSQPQHF	TGTGCCAGCAGTGAACTCTCTCAGCCCCAGCATTTT
NA	TRBV7-2	NA	TRBJ1-5	CASSPLTSNQPQHF	TGTGCCAGCAGCCCACTAACGAGCAATCAGCCCCAGCATTTT
TRBD2	TRBV20-1	few	TRBJ2-1	CSASTRLAGSYNEQFF	TGCAGTGCTAGTACGAGACTAGCGGGATCCTACAATGAGCAGTTCTTC
NA	TRBV6-5	NA	TRBJ2-1	CASSQTRDYNEQFF	TGTGCCAGCAGCCAGACTAGGGATTACAATGAGCAGTTCTTC
NA	TRBV7-2	NA	TRBJ1-5	CASSLSNYQPQHF	TGTGCCAGCAGCTTATCGAACTATCAGCCCCAGCATTTT
NA	TRBV7-9	NA	TRBJ1-2	CASSLDERGYGYTF	TGTGCCAGCAGCCTCGATGAGAGAGGCTATGGCTACACCTTC
TRBD1	TRBV18	NA	TRBJ1-1	CASSPRLQGAGTEAFF	TGTGCCAGCTCACCGCGTCTCCAGGGGGCCGGCACTGAAGCTTTCTTT
TRBD1	TRBV7-2	once	TRBJ1-1	CASSFQKGGFTEAFF	TGTGCCAGCAGCTTCCAGAAAGGGGGCTTCACTGAAGCTTTCTTT
TRBD1	TRBV3-1/TRBV3-2	NA	TRBJ2-2	CASSARTGNTGELFF	TGTGCCAGCAGCGCCCGGACAGGGAACACCGGGGAGCTGTTTTTT
NA	TRBV12-3/TRBV12-4	NA	TRBJ2-7	CASSSHQGYEQYF	TGTGCCAGCAGCTCTCATCAGGGCTACGAGCAGTACTTC
TRBD1	TRBV18	NA	TRBJ2-1	CASSPPTTGGEEFF	TGTGCCAGCTCACCACCCACGACAGGGGGCGAGGAGTTCTTC
NA	TRBV3-1/TRBV3-2	NA	TRBJ1-4	CASSFGTPGEKLFF	TGTGCCAGCAGCTTCGGGACTCCAGGGGAAAAACTGTTTTTT
NA	TRBV11-2	NA	TRBJ1-2	CASSLDRQDYGYTF	TGTGCCAGCAGCTTAGATCGTCAGGACTATGGCTACACCTTC
NA	TRBV30	NA	TRBJ1-3	CAWSVPDRAGNTIYF	TGTGCCTGGAGTGTACCTGACAGAGCGGGGAACACCATATATTTT
NA	TRBV7-9	few	TRBJ2-5	CASTSRGETQYF	TGTGCCAGCACCTCCCGGGGGGAGACCCAGTACTTC
TRBD1	TRBV2	once	TRBJ1-4	CASRASGTGWRGTNEKLFF	TGTGCCAGCAGGGCTTCCGGGACAGGGTGGAGGGGAACTAATGAAAAACTGTTTTTT
NA	TRBV9	NA	TRBJ1-2	CASTPPSDYGYTF	TGTGCCAGCACCCCTCCCTCCGACTATGGCTACACCTTC
NA	TRBV4-3	NA	TRBJ2-6	CASSQDGSSGANVLTF	TGCGCCAGCAGCCAAGATGGGAGCTCTGGGGCCAACGTCCTGACTTTC
NA	TRBV5-1	NA	TRBJ1-1	CASSPDSFNTEAFF	TGCGCCAGCAGCCCCGACAGTTTCAACACTGAAGCTTTCTTT
NA	TRBV11-2	NA	TRBJ1-5	CASSSIAGDNQPQHF	TGTGCCAGCAGCTCCATAGCGGGGGACAATCAGCCCCAGCATTTT
TRBD2	TRBV27	NA	TRBJ2-5	CASSSLLAGETQYF	TGTGCCAGCAGTTCCCTACTAGCGGGGGAGACCCAGTACTTC
NA	TRBV11-3	NA	TRBJ1-1	CASSSPSKRSWTEAFF	TGTGCCAGCAGCTCCCCCAGCAAGAGGAGCTGGACTGAAGCTTTCTTT
NA	TRBV30	few	TRBJ2-2	CAWSVTTPGELFF	TGTGCCTGGAGTGTAACAACACCCGGGGAGCTGTTTTTT
TRBD1	TRBV9	NA	TRBJ1-3	CASSVGTASGNTIYF	TGTGCCAGCAGCGTCGGGACAGCCTCTGGAAACACCATATATTTT
NA	TRBV5-1	many	TRBJ2-1	CASSLTSRYNEQFF	TGCGCCAGCAGCTTGACTAGTCGCTACAATGAGCAGTTCTTC
NA	TRBV28	NA	TRBJ1-1	CASSLRDRGTEAFF	TGTGCCAGCAGTTTGCGGGATCGTGGCACTGAAGCTTTCTTT
TRBD1	TRBV28	NA	TRBJ1-2	CASTAPGQAPPYGYTF	TGTGCCAGCACCGCGCCCGGACAGGCTCCACCCTATGGCTACACCTTC